The entry below describes one T cell receptor (beta chain). Its antigen is unidentified. The CDR3 is 16 residues long. Per germline, CDR1 SGHVS and CDR2 FQNEAQ. The V end was cut by 4 bases, the J end by 4 bases, with 17 bases between. The sample is drawn from a study of cytomegalovirus exposure and HLA in healthy donors. Some clones are missing from TCRdb's copy, which holds only in-frame ones; the method was immunoSEQ multiplex PCR. The sample shows some 110,000 clones, approximately 88% of them seen only once. Findings and caveats of the study: Most sequenced TCRs were rare (though some public TCRs occurred in many donors).

This chain uses TRBV7-8 with TRBJ1-5, with a tentative D call TRBD1 (6 bases). Sequencing input: PBMCs. The sequence was obtained from a man aged 18 to 29 in good health and CMV-seronegative. CDR3: CASSYEQGSVNQPQHF. CDR3 in DNA: TGTGCCAGCAGCTACGAACAGGGATCAGTAAATCAGCCCCAGCATTTT. The full variable domain, with the rest looked up from reference TRBV7-8 and TRBJ1-5, is GAGVSQSPRYKVAKRGQDVALRCDPISGHVSLFWYQQALGQGPEFLTYFQNEAQLDKSGLPSDRFFAERPEGSVSTLKIQRTQQEDSAVYLCASSYEQGSVNQPQHFGDGTRLSIL.